This T cell receptor beta chain was found in a study of radiation and T cells in renal cell carcinoma. The study, taken as a whole, reports: Baseline intratumoral clonotype presence is unknown without pretreatment biopsies.

Only in-frame clones appear in the TCRdb table, and some are missing; sequencing was by immunoSEQ multiplex PCR. The sample has fewer than 150,000 clones, 70% to 90% seen once. Time point specified: blood 2 weeks post-SBRT. Specified treatment: 15 Gy SBRT to primary tumor, nephrectomy 4 weeks later. After SBRT, blood was collected at 2 and 4 weeks, plus baseline. This clone was detected once. Its antigen remains unknown. This clonotype was sampled from a woman aged 70-85 years with renal cell carcinoma. The sample was blood, taken from a patient whose treatment included radiotherapy and nephrectomy.

CDR3 DNA sequence: TGTGCCAGCAGTAGCCTTAACTCTAGCACAGATACGCAGTATTTT. Translating gives CASSSLNSSTDTQYF. V usage is TRBV28 and J usage is TRBJ2-3; the D is unclear. Trimming stripped 5 bases from V and 0 bases from J, with 12 bases between. The length of the CDR3 is 15 residues. The germline gives CDR1 MDHEN, CDR2 SYDVKM.